The source of this TCR beta chain is a study of T cells in localized non-small cell lung cancer. The ends were cut back, 5 bases at V and 3 bases at J, with 12 bases in the middle. CDR1 and CDR2 (germline): SNHLY, FYNNEI. The length of the CDR3 is 14 residues. The data were produced by immunoSEQ multiplex PCR, yet TCRdb's version contains in-frame clones alone and is incomplete. The sample includes tens of thousands of clones, around 90% seen only once; the top ten take 22%. The TCR was taken from a man aged 35-69 years with stage I squamous cell lung carcinoma. The rearrangement uses TRBV2 and TRBJ2-3; D is possibly TRBD1 or TRBD2 (5 bases each). The sequencing used peripheral blood, collected before any cancer treatment. The CDR3 is CASSLGTDTDTQYF. As DNA, the CDR3 is TGTGCCAGCAGTCTCGGGACGGATACAGATACGCAGTATTTT.